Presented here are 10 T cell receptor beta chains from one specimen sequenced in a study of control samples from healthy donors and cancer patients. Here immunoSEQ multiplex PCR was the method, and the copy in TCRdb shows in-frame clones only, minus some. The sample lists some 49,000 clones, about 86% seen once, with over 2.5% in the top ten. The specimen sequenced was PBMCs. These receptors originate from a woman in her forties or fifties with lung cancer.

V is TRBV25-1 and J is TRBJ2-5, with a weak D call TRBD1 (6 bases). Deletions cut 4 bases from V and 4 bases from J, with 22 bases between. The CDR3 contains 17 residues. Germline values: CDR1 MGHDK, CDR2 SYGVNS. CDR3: CASSGEVKQGKRETQYF. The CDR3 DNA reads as TGTGCCAGCAGTGGAGAGGTTAAACAGGGAAAACGAGAGACCCAGTACTTC. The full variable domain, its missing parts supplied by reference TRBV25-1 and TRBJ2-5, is EADIYQTPRYLVIGTGKKITLECSQTMGHDKMYWYQQDPGMELHLIHYSYGVNSTEKGDLSSESTVSRIRTEHFPLTLESARPSHTSQYLCASSGEVKQGKRETQYFGPGTRLLVL.

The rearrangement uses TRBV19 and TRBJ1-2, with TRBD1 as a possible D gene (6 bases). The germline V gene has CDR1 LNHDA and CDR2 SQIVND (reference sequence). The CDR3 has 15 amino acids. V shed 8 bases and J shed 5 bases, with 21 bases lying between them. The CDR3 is CASSYGGSPSYGYTF. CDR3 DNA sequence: TGTGCCAGTTCATATGGGGGCAGCCCCTCGTATGGCTACACCTTC.

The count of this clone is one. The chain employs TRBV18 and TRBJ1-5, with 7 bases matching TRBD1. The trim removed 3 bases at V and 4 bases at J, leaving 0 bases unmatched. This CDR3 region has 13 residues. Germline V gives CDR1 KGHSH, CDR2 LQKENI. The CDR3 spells CASSPTGNQPQHF. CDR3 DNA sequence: TGTGCCAGCTCACCGACAGGGAATCAGCCCCAGCATTTT.

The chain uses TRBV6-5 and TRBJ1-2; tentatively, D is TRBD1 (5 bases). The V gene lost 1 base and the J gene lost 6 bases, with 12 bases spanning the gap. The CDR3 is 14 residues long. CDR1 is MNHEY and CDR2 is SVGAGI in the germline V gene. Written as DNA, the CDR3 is TGTGCCAGCAGTTACTATCAGGGTAGGAATGGCTACACCTTC. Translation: CASSYYQGRNGYTF.

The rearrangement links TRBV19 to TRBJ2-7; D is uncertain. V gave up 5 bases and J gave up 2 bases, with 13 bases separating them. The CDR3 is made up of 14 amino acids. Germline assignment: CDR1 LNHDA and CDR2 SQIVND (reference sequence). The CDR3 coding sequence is TGTGCCAGTAGTCCTCGGACCGATGCCTACGAGCAGTACTTC. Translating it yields CASSPRTDAYEQYF.

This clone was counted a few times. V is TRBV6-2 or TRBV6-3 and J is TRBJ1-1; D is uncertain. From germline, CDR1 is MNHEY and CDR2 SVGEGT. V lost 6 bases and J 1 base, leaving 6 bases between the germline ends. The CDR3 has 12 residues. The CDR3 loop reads CASSPRNTEAFF. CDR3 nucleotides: TGTGCCAGCAGCCCCAGGAACACTGAAGCTTTCTTT.

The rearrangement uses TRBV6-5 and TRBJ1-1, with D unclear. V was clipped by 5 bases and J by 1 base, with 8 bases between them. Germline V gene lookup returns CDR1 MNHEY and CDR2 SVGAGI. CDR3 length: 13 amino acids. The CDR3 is CASSRKRNTEAFF. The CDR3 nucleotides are TGTGCCAGCAGTCGGAAAAGGAACACTGAAGCTTTCTTT.

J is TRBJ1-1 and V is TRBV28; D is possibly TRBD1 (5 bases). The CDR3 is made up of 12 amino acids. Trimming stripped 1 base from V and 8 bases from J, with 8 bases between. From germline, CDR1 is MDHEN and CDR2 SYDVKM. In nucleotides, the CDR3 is TGTGCCAGCAGTTTATTTGGGACCGAAGCTTTCTTT. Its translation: CASSLFGTEAFF.

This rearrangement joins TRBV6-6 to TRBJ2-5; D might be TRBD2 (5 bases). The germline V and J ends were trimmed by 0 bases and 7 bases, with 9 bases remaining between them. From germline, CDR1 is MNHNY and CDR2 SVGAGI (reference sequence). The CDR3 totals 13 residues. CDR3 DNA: TGTGCCAGCAGTTACTCCCCAGGAGGGACCCAGTACTTC. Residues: CASSYSPGGTQYF.

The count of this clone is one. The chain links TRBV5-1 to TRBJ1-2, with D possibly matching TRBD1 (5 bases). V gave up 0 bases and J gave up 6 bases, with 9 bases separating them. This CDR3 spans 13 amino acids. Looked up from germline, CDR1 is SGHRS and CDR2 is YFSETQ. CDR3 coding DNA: TGCGCCAGCAGCTTGGGACAGTTAGATGGCTACACCTTC. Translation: CASSLGQLDGYTF.